Sequencing of this T cell receptor (beta chain) was carried out in a study of blood T cell repertoires in COVID-19. Study-level background: COVID-19 samples from acute and convalescent phases originated in the United States, Italy and Spain. In each case, the material was cDNA or gDNA derived from T cells, B-cell-depleted T cells, or PBMCs.

Per the authors' pipeline: Scientists estimated how many nucleated cells there were by amplifying reference gene primers. Profiled with immunoSEQ multiplex PCR; TCRdb holds only in-frame clones, not every one. That table furnishes V, J and clone size, whereas the DNA furnished D and trimming. The table lists about 350,000 clones, about 90% of them singletons. The receptor's source is a woman aged 45-59 years with COVID-19, enrolled during active disease. The sequencing input was peripheral blood.

The CDR3 protein is CASSAYRTGSYEQYF. DNA for the CDR3: TGTGCCAGCAGTGCATACCGGACAGGGTCCTACGAGCAGTACTTC. The chain couples TRBV25-1 to TRBJ2-7; TRBD1 matches at 8 bases. The CDR3 contains 15 residues. Germline-derived CDR1 and CDR2 are MGHDK and SYGVNS. Trimming removed 4 bases from V and 1 base from J; junction bases left unmatched: 6.